Following are 28 T cell receptor beta chains from one sample sequenced in a study of T cells in Graves' hyperthyroidism and ophthalmopathy. The investigators amplified TCR beta CDR3 regions from RNA transcripts. Researchers ran a first-round RT-PCR on the TCR CDR3 using the HTBI primer set. TCRdb called the multiplex PCR reads again in MiXCR, with one record for every CDR3 protein. Among about 560,000 distinct CDR3 sequences, approximately 15% were seen once, and the ten largest hold 18%. The specimen was blood. These receptors all come from a woman under 30 with Graves' hyperthyroidism.

In this sample, this clonotype turned up a few times. This chain connects TRBV9 to TRBJ2-1; 9 bases map to TRBD2. V lost 4 bases, J lost 9 bases, and 14 bases stayed unmatched. The length of the CDR3 is 16 residues. Germline V CDR1 and CDR2: SGDLS, YYNGEE. The CDR3 protein is CASSYSPGLASREQFF. CDR3 sequence (DNA): TGTGCCAGCAGCTACTCACCGGGACTAGCTTCTCGTGAGCAGTTCTTC. Full variable domain (missing parts from reference TRBV9 and TRBJ2-1): DSGVTQTPKHLITATGQRVTLRCSPRSGDLSVYWYQQSLDQGLQFLIQYYNGEERAKGNILERFSAQQFPDLHSELNLSSLELGDSALYFCASSYSPGLASREQFFGPGTRLTVL.

This clonotype was detected only a few times. The rearrangement uses TRBV6-1 and TRBJ2-4; TRBD1 agrees at 10 bases. CDR3 length: 14 residues. CDR1 and CDR2 (germline): MNHNS, SASEGT. The J segment lost 6 bases and the V segment lost 7 bases, leaving 6 bases of the junction unmatched. The CDR3 reads CASKTGGAGNIQYF. The DNA of the CDR3 is TGTGCCAGCAAGACAGGGGGCGCCGGAAACATTCAGTACTTC.

This clonotype has ten or more counts. The V gene is TRBV10-3, the J gene TRBJ2-1; maybe TRBD2 (5 bases). Per germline, CDR1 ENHRY and CDR2 SYGVKD. The CDR3 consists of 13 residues. The V and J ends lost 11 bases and 5 bases respectively, with 16 bases between them. This CDR3 reads CASRGGSNNEQFF. CDR3 bases: TGTGCCTCCCGAGGCGGGTCGAACAATGAGCAGTTCTTC.

This clonotype came up many times. V usage is TRBV7-9 and J usage is TRBJ2-7; weak D call: TRBD2 (5 bases). Germline lookup yields CDR1 SEHNR and CDR2 FQNEAQ (reference sequence). The CDR3 has 16 amino acids. V lost 1 base and J 1 base, leaving 14 bases between the germline ends. The CDR3 DNA follows: TGTGCCAGCAGCTTAGAGCGGACTTCGGCATCCTACGAGCAGTACTTC. This codes for CASSLERTSASYEQYF. The full variable domain, completed using reference TRBV7-9 and TRBJ2-7, is DTGVSQNPRHKITKRGQNVTFRCDPISEHNRLYWYRQTLGQGPEFLTYFQNEAQLEKSRLLSDRFSAERPKGSFSTLEIQRTEQGDSAMYLCASSLERTSASYEQYFGPGTRLTVT.

J is TRBJ1-3 and V is TRBV10-1, with D unresolved. V was pared by 0 bases and J by 1 base, with 10 bases between. Looked up from germline, CDR1 is WNHNN and CDR2 is SYGVQD (reference sequence). There are 16 residues in the CDR3. The CDR3 region is CASSESERGSGNTIYF. The CDR3 bases are TGCGCCAGCAGTGAGTCGGAAAGAGGGTCTGGAAACACCATATATTTT.

This clonotype occurred a few times. The chain employs TRBV7-2 and TRBJ1-5; 12 bases agree with TRBD1. CDR1 and CDR2 (germline): SGHTA, FQGNSA. This CDR3 spans 19 amino acids. The V segment lost 5 bases and the J segment 1 base; nucleotides outside the gene matches: 12. The CDR3 loop reads CASSGSGTGGPWSNQPQHF. CDR3 DNA sequence: TGTGCCAGCAGCGGATCCGGGACAGGGGGCCCCTGGAGCAATCAGCCCCAGCATTTT.

This clonotype came up once. The chain links TRBV6-1 to TRBJ2-7; the D gene is possibly TRBD1 (6 bases). Trimming cost V 6 bases and J 0 bases, with 12 bases left between them. Germline lookup yields CDR1 MNHNS and CDR2 SASEGT. This CDR3 has 14 amino acids. The chain's CDR3 is CASRSGQISYEQYF. In DNA, the CDR3 is TGTGCCAGCAGATCAGGACAGATCTCCTACGAGCAGTACTTC.

This clonotype has a count of ten or more. DNA for the CDR3: TGTGCCAGCAGCTCCCGGACTAGAACAGATACGCAGTATTTT. Its protein is CASSSRTRTDTQYF. The chain carries TRBV7-9 and TRBJ2-3; 7 nucleotides align to TRBD2. Unmatched junction bases numbered 4, after V lost 4 bases and J lost 3 bases. From germline, CDR1 is SEHNR and CDR2 FQNEAQ (reference sequence). CDR3 length equals 14 residues.

This clonotype was observed many times. The CDR3 DNA sequence: TGTGCCAGCAGCTTAACTGGCAATGAGCAGTTCTTC. This sequence encodes CASSLTGNEQFF. V is TRBV11-2 and J is TRBJ2-1, with D hard to call. This CDR3 has 12 amino acids. V lost 2 bases and J 6 bases, leaving 5 bases between the germline ends. CDR1 is SGHAT, CDR2 FQNNGV, per germline.

This clonotype has ten or more counts. This chain connects TRBV5-1 to TRBJ2-3; 7 bases line up with TRBD2. Germline V gives CDR1 SGHRS, CDR2 YFSETQ. V dropped 4 bases and J dropped 5; count of bases not matched to a gene: 7. This CDR3 region has 14 residues. As DNA, the CDR3 is TGCGCCAGCAGCCTAGGACTAGGAGGAGATACGCAGTATTTT. Translating gives CASSLGLGGDTQYF.

Ten or more counts support this clonotype. This sequence joins TRBV20-1 and TRBJ2-5; no firm D call. With 3 bases removed from V and 6 bases from J, the gap between germline ends came to 11 bases. Germline values: CDR1 DFQATT, CDR2 SNEGSKA (reference sequence). This CDR3 contains 12 residues. CDR3 nucleotide sequence: TGCAGTGCTAGGACGAAAAGAAAGACCCAGTACTTC. Amino acids: CSARTKRKTQYF.

This clonotype was detected ten times or more. V usage is TRBV24-1 and J usage is TRBJ1-2; D remains ambiguous. The CDR3 spans 13 residues. Trimming took 4 bases from V and 2 from J, leaving 7 bases between them. From germline, CDR1 is KGHDR and CDR2 SFDVKD. The CDR3 DNA sequence: TGTGCCACCAGTGAGAAGGACAACTATGGCTACACCTTC. Protein: CATSEKDNYGYTF.

V and J are TRBV5-1 and TRBJ2-7; 7 bases are shared with TRBD1. This CDR3 spans 15 amino acids. Germline trimming cut 3 bases from V and 6 bases from J; bases unmatched to any gene: 12. CDR1 and CDR2 (germline): SGHRS, YFSETQ. The CDR3 DNA reads TGCGCCAGCAGCTCCCCCACAGGGGTAGTGTTCGAGCAGTACTTC. Residues: CASSSPTGVVFEQYF. Looking up the rest from reference TRBV5-1 and TRBJ2-7 gives the full variable domain: KAGVTQTPRYLIKTRGQQVTLSCSPISGHRSVSWYQQTPGQGLQFLFEYFSETQRNKGNFPGRFSGRQFSNSRSEMNVSTLELGDSALYLCASSSPTGVVFEQYFGPGTRLTVT.

The chain uses TRBV20-1 and TRBJ2-2; D is uncertain. There are 14 residues in the CDR3. Germline V gene sequence: CDR1 DFQATT, CDR2 SNEGSKA (reference sequence). Trimming pared 4 bases from V and 1 base from J, leaving 10 bases between. For the CDR3, the DNA is TGCAGTGCTACCCGCCTCCGGAACACCGGGGAGCTGTTTTTT. Translating it yields CSATRLRNTGELFF.

The rearrangement uses TRBV7-9 and TRBJ1-5, with a tentative D call TRBD1 (5 bases). V lost 3 bases and J 4 bases, leaving 10 bases between the germline ends. Germline CDR1 SEHNR, CDR2 FQNEAQ (reference sequence). This CDR3 comprises 14 residues. The chain's CDR3 is CASSFEGWNQPQHF. The CDR3 region has the DNA TGTGCCAGCAGCTTTGAGGGGTGGAATCAGCCCCAGCATTTT.

In its sample, this clonotype was seen many times. The chain links TRBV24-1 to TRBJ2-2; 8 bases fit TRBD2. Trimming at V came to 5 bases and at J to 0 bases, leaving 4 bases not matched to a gene. The CDR3 length is 16 residues. Germline CDR1 reads KGHDR; CDR2 reads SFDVKD. DNA for the CDR3: TGTGCCACCAGTGGTCGTAGCGGGGCGAACACCGGGGAGCTGTTTTTT. Translating gives CATSGRSGANTGELFF.

The rearrangement uses TRBV6-5 and TRBJ1-2, with a possible D match to TRBD1 (5 bases). There are 14 residues in the CDR3. V gave up 4 bases and J gave up 5 bases, with 14 bases separating them. Germline V lookup: CDR1 MNHEY, CDR2 SVGAGI. The CDR3, as DNA: TGTGCCAGCAGTTCGAGGGGAGAGGGTTATGGCTACACCTTC. Its protein product is CASSSRGEGYGYTF.

The chain carries TRBV9 and TRBJ1-4; D remains unclear. This CDR3 comprises 15 residues. Between the trimmed V and J ends, which lost 0 bases and 8 bases, there was a span of 14 bases. Germline CDR1 is SGDLS and CDR2 is YYNGEE. Here the CDR3 reads CASSVAVGSVEKLFF. The CDR3 DNA is TGTGCCAGCAGCGTAGCTGTAGGATCCGTCGAAAAACTGTTTTTT.

This clonotype was observed many times. The gene calls are TRBV2 and TRBJ2-7; a weak D match, TRBD1 (6 bases). Trimming took off 7 bases at V and 3 bases at J, with 10 bases between the two ends. Germline-derived CDR1 and CDR2 are SNHLY and FYNNEI. The CDR3 loop spans 12 amino acids. CDR3 loop: CASTTGSYEQYF. The CDR3 nucleotides read TGTGCCAGCACGACAGGTAGCTACGAGCAGTACTTC.

The CDR3, as DNA: TGTGCCAGCAGCCAAGTGCAGGGGGCCTACGAGCAGTACTTC. This encodes CASSQVQGAYEQYF. V and J are TRBV3-1 and TRBJ2-7; 7 nucleotides line up with TRBD1. In germline, CDR1 is LGHDT, CDR2 YNNKEL (reference sequence). Germline trimming cut 1 base from V and 2 bases from J; bases unmatched to any gene: 2. This CDR3 is built from 14 residues.

This clonotype was observed a few times. The V call is TRBV19, the J call TRBJ2-7; TRBD1 might be the D (5 bases). Trimming left V 3 bases short and J 0 bases short, with 12 bases between. CDR1 is LNHDA, CDR2 SQIVND, per germline (reference sequence). The CDR3 totals 15 residues. The DNA of the CDR3 is TGTGCCAGTAGTATTGTAAGGGGATCCTCCTACGAGCAGTACTTC. It codes for CASSIVRGSSYEQYF.

This clonotype has at least ten counts. V usage is TRBV27 and J usage is TRBJ2-5, with D tentatively TRBD1 (5 bases). The CDR3 sequence is 11 residues long. Germline V gene lookup returns CDR1 MNHEY and CDR2 SMNVEV (reference sequence). V lost 7 bases to trimming and J lost 6 bases, with 9 bases between them. CDR3 bases: TGTGCCAGCAAGGGGCGAAAGACCCAGTACTTC. It encodes CASKGRKTQYF.

The rearrangement joins TRBV6-5 to TRBJ2-7; the D gene is possibly TRBD2 (6 bases). Trimming cost V 1 base and J 4 bases, with 20 bases left between them. This CDR3 comprises 17 residues. The germline gives CDR1 MNHEY, CDR2 SVGAGI. CDR3 nucleotide sequence: TGTGCCAGCAGTTACTTACCCCATAATCTGGCGGGATACGAGCAGTACTTC. Protein product: CASSYLPHNLAGYEQYF.

To note about this clonotype: A clone one base away is much larger, so this may be a read error. The chain carries TRBV3-1 and TRBJ1-1; a weak D match, TRBD1 (6 bases). The CDR3 runs to 16 residues. The V gene lost 4 bases and the J gene lost 2 bases, with 17 bases spanning the gap. Germline assignment: CDR1 LGHDT and CDR2 YNNKEL (reference sequence). CDR3: CASSPRTVLLNTEAFF. The CDR3 bases are TGTGCCAGCAGCCCTCGGACAGTCCTCCTTAACACTGAAGCTTTCTTT.

This clonotype was observed at least ten times. The chain links TRBV6-1 to TRBJ2-3, with D maybe TRBD2 (7 bases). The germline V gene encodes CDR1 MNHNS and CDR2 SASEGT. V was pared by 2 bases and J by 5 bases, with 11 bases between. This CDR3 has 14 residues. The CDR3 nucleotides read TGTGCCAGCAGTGAATCGGGGGGCATAGATACGCAGTATTTT. Amino acids: CASSESGGIDTQYF.

This clonotype was observed at least ten times. This chain joins TRBV28 and TRBJ2-3; D is perhaps TRBD2 (5 bases). CDR3 length: 13 residues. Per germline, CDR1 MDHEN and CDR2 SYDVKM. Trimming stripped 6 bases from V and 3 bases from J, with 10 bases between. CDR3 residues: CASRKLGTDTQYF. The CDR3, as DNA: TGTGCCAGCAGGAAACTAGGTACAGATACGCAGTATTTT.

This clonotype showed up just a few times. This chain joins TRBV5-1 and TRBJ2-7; D may be TRBD1 (5 bases). Between the trimmed V and J ends, which lost 0 bases and 1 base, there was a span of 11 bases. The CDR3 is 15 residues long. Germline assignment: CDR1 SGHRS and CDR2 YFSETQ. CDR3 loop: CASSLVMGPSYEQYF. Written as DNA, the CDR3 is TGCGCCAGCAGCTTGGTTATGGGGCCGTCCTACGAGCAGTACTTC.

The sample holds a few counts of this clonotype. The V gene is TRBV20-1, the J gene TRBJ1-4; 9 bases are a match to TRBD1. The ends lost 2 bases at V and 7 bases at J; junction bases unmatched: 5. This CDR3 has 14 residues. From germline, CDR1 is DFQATT and CDR2 SNEGSKA (reference sequence). CDR3 bases: TGCAGTGCTAGACCAACAGGGGGCGTTGAAAAACTGTTTTTT. The encoded protein is CSARPTGGVEKLFF.